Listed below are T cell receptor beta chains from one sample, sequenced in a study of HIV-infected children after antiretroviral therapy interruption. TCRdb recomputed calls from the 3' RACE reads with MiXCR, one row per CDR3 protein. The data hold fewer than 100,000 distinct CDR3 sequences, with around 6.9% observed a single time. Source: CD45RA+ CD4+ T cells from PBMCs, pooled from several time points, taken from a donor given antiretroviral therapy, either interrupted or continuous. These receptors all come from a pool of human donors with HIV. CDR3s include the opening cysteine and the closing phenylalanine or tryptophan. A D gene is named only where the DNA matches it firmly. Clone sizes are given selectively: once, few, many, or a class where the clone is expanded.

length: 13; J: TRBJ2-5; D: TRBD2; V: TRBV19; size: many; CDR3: CASKAGGSETQYF; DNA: TGTGCCAGTAAAGCGGGAGGGTCAGAGACCCAGTACTTC
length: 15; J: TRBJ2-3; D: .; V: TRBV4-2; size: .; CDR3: CASSQGLEEADTQYF; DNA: TGTGCCAGCAGCCAAGGCCTAGAGGAGGCAGATACGCAGTATTTT
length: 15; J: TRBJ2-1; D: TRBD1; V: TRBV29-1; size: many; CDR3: CSVENRGISYNEQFF; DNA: TGCAGCGTTGAAAACAGGGGAATCTCCTACAATGAGCAGTTCTTC
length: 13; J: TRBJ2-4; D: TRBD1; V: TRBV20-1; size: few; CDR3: CSAPDRAKNIQYF; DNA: TGCAGTGCTCCTGACAGGGCGAAAAACATTCAGTACTTC
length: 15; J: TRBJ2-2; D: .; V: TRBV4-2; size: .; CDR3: CASSQAGQSTGELFF; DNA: TGTGCCAGCAGCCAAGCTGGACAGAGCACCGGGGAGCTGTTTTTT
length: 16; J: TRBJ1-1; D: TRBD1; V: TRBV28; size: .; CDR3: CASSLDRALMNTEAFF; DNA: TGTGCCAGCAGCTTGGACAGGGCTTTAATGAACACTGAAGCTTTCTTT
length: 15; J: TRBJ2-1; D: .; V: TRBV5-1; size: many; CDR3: CASSWGDSGQNEQFF; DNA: TGCGCCAGCAGCTGGGGGGACAGCGGCCAGAATGAGCAGTTCTTC
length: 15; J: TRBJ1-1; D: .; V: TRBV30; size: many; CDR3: CACTPPGTVNTEAFF; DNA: TGTGCCTGCACCCCCCCCGGGACTGTGAACACTGAAGCTTTCTTT
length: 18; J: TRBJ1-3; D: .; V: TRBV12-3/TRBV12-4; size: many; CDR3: CASSPRWPALSSGNTIYF; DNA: TGTGCCAGCAGTCCCCGGTGGCCAGCACTCTCCTCTGGAAACACCATATATTTT
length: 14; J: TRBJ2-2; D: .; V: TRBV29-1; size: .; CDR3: CSVRTALLTGELFF; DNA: TGCAGCGTTCGGACAGCTCTCTTGACCGGGGAGCTGTTTTTT
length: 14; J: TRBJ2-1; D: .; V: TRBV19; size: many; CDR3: CASSTGQSYNEQFF; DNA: TGTGCCAGTAGCACTGGTCAGAGTTACAATGAGCAGTTCTTC
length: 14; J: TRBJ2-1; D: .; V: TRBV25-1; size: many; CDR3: CASSRWSVGGEQFF; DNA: TGTGCCAGCAGCCGATGGTCGGTAGGTGGTGAGCAGTTCTTC
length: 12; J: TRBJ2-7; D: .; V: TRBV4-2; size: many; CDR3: CASSQGVLEQYF; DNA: TGTGCCAGCAGCCAAGGGGTGTTGGAGCAGTACTTC
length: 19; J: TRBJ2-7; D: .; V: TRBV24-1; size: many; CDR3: CATSGPLSTGGGNPYEQYF; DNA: TGTGCCACCAGTGGCCCACTGAGTACGGGGGGCGGAAACCCCTACGAGCAGTACTTC
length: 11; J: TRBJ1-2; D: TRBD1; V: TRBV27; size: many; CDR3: CVTGFNYGYTF; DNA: TGTGTGACAGGGTTTAACTATGGCTACACCTTC
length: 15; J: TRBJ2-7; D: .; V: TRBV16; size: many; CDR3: CASSQGRLGAYEQYF; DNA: TGTGCCAGCAGCCAAGGCCGGCTCGGGGCCTACGAGCAGTACTTC
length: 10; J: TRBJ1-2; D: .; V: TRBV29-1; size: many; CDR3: CSVELGGYTF; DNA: TGCAGCGTTGAATTAGGTGGCTACACCTTC
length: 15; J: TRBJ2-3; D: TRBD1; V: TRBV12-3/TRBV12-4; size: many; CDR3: CASSFRDSSPDTQYF; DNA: TGTGCCAGCAGTTTCCGGGACAGCTCACCAGATACGCAGTATTTT
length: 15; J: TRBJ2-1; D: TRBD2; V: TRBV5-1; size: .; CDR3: CASSPNSGGYNEQFF; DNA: TGCGCCAGCAGCCCCAACAGCGGGGGATACAATGAGCAGTTCTTC
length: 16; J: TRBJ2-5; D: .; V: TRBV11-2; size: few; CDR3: CASSLVGGPPGETQYF; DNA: TGTGCCAGCAGCTTAGTCGGGGGGCCGCCGGGAGAGACCCAGTACTTC
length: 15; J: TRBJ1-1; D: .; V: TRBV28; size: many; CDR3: CASSPPDRPNTEAFF; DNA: TGTGCCAGCAGTCCTCCGGACAGACCGAACACTGAAGCTTTCTTT
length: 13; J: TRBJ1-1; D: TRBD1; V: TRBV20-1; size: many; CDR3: CSARGSGQGVAFF; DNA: TGCAGTGCTAGAGGGTCCGGGCAGGGGGTAGCTTTCTTT
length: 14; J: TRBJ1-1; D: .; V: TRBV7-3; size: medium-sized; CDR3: CASSLRPTGTEAFF; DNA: TGTGCCAGCAGCTTAAGGCCCACAGGGACCGAAGCTTTTTTT
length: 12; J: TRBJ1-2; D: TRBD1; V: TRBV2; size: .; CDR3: CATGQRTMGYTF; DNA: TGTGCCACGGGACAGAGAACTATGGGCTACACCTTC